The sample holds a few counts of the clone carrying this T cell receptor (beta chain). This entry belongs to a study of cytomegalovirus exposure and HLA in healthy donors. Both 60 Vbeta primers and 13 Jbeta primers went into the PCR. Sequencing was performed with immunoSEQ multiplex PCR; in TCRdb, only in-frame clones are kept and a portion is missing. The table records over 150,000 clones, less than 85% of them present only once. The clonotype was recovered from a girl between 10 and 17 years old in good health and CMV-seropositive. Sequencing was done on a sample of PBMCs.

CDR3 DNA: TGTGCCAGCAGCTCCCAGGGGGGCTCGTACGAGCAGTACTTC. This codes for CASSSQGGSYEQYF. The chain joins TRBV7-8 to TRBJ2-7; a possible D gene is TRBD1 (7 bases). Germline CDR1 and CDR2: SGHVS and FQNEAQ. The CDR3 totals 14 residues. V was pared by 4 bases and J by 4 bases, with 14 bases between.